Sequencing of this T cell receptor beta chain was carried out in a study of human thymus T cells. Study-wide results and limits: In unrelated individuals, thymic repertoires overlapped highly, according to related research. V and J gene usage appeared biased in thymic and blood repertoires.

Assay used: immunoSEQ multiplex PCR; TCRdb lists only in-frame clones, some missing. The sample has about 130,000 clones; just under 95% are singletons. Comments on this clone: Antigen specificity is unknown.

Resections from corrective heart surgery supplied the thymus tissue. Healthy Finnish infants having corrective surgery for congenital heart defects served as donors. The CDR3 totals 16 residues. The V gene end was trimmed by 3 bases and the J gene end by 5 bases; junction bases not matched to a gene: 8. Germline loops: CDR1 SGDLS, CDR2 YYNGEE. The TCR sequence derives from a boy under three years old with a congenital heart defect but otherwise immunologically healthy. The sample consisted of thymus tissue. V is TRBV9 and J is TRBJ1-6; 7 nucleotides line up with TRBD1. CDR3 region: CASSGDGQAHNSPLHF. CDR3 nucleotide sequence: TGTGCCAGCAGCGGAGACGGACAGGCGCATAATTCACCCCTCCACTTT.